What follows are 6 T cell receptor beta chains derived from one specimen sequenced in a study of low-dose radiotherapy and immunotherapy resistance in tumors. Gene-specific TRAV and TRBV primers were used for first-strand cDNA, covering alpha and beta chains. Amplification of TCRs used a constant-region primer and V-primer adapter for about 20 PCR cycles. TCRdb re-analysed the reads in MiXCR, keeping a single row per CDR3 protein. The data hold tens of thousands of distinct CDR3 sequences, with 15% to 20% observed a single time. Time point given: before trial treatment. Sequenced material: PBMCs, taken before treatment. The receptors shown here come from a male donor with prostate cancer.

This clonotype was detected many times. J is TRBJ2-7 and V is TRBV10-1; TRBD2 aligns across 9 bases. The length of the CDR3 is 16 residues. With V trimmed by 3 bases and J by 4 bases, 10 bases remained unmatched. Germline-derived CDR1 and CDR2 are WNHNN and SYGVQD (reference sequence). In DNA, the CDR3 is TGCGCCAGCAGTGATGTAGGCCTAGCGGGGACATACGAGCAGTACTTC. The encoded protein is CASSDVGLAGTYEQYF.

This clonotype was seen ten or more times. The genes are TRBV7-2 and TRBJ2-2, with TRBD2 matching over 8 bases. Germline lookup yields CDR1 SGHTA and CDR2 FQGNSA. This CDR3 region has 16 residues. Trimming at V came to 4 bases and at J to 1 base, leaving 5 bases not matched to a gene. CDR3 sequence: CASSSPAGVNTGELFF. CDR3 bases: TGTGCCAGCAGCTCTCCAGCGGGGGTGAACACCGGGGAGCTGTTTTTT.

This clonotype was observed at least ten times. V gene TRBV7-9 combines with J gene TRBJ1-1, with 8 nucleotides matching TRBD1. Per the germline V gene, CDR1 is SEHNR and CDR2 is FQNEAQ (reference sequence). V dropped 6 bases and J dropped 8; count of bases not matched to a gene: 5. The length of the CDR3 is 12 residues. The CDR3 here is CASRRNRGEAFF. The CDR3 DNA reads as TGTGCCAGCAGACGAAACAGGGGGGAAGCTTTCTTT.

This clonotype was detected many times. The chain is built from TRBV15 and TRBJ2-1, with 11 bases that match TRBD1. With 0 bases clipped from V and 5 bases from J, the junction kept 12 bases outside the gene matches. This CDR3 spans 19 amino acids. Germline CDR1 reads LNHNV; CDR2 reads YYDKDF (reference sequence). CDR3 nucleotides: TGTGCCACCAGCAGAGATTATTTAGGAGGGACAGGGGGGAACAATGAGCAGTTCTTC. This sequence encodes CATSRDYLGGTGGNNEQFF. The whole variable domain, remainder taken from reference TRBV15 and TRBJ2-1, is DAMVIQNPRYQVTQFGKPVTLSCSQTLNHNVMYWYQQKSSQAPKLLFHYYDKDFNNEADTPDNFQSRRPNTSFCFLDIRSPGLGDTAMYLCATSRDYLGGTGGNNEQFFGPGTRLTVL.

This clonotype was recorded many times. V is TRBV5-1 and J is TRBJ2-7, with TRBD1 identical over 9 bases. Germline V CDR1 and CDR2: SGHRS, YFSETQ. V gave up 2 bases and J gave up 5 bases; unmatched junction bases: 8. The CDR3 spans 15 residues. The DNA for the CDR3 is TGCGCCAGCAGCTTTACCGGGACAGGGCTCAACGAGCAGTACTTC. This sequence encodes CASSFTGTGLNEQYF.

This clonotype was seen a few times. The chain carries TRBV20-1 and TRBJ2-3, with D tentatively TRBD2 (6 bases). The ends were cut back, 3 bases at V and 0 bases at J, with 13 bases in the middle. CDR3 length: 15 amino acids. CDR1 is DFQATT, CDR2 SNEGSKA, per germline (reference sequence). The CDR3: CSARDSGTSTDTQYF. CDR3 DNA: TGCAGTGCTAGGGATAGCGGAACAAGCACAGATACGCAGTATTTT.